This T cell receptor beta chain was sequenced during a study of T-cell memory formation after mild COVID-19. Using its own MiXCR run on the 5' RACE reads, TCRdb lists one record per CDR3 protein. The sample includes 430,000 or so distinct CDR3 sequences, around a quarter of them seen just once. CDR3 length: 11 residues. V was clipped by 5 bases and J by 7 bases; unmatched bases: 2. CDR1 SGHNT and CDR2 YENEEA come from the germline V gene. The rearrangement joins TRBV11-3 to TRBJ2-7, with 7 nucleotides matching TRBD2. The sample comprised PBMCs or a T cell subset sorted from them (not recorded which). The sequence was collected from an adult woman who had mild COVID-19 (a few samples of this study predate the infection). Cell type and time point are not known. The CDR3 is CASSRREEQYF. The CDR3 coding sequence is TGTGCCAGCAGCCGGCGGGAGGAGCAGTACTTC.